The 3 T cell receptor beta chains reported below all come from one sample, sequenced in a study of tumor and adjacent non-tumor tissue in lung cancer. Three rounds of nested PCR, following a modified ARM-PCR protocol, produced the TCRbeta library. TCRdb used MiXCR to reprocess the multiplex PCR reads, holding one entry per CDR3 protein. The sample has some 80,000 distinct CDR3 sequences, 76% seen once. RNA was extracted from bulk tissue without any cell sorting. Distant lung tissue was collected more than 3 cm away from the tumor edge. Sample: distant non-tumor lung tissue. The receptors stem from a man in his sixties or seventies with non-small cell lung cancer.

This clonotype was recorded at least ten times. The chain carries TRBV6-5 and TRBJ2-5; the D gene is possibly TRBD1 (6 bases). V was clipped by 0 bases and J by 1 base, with 12 bases between them. The germline V gene has CDR1 MNHEY and CDR2 SVGAGI. The CDR3 is 16 amino acids. The CDR3 is CASSYSQGWSQETQYF. CDR3 nucleotide sequence: TGTGCCAGCAGTTACTCGCAGGGGTGGTCCCAAGAGACCCAGTACTTC.

Note on this clonotype: The junction differs from germline at one of its ends, possibly a read error. This rearrangement joins TRBV19 to TRBJ2-7; either TRBD1 or TRBD2 may supply D (5 bases each). The CDR3 has 15 residues. Germline V gene data show CDR1 as LNHDA and CDR2 as SQIVND (reference sequence). The CDR3 nucleotides read TGTGCCACTAGTCCGCCGGGACGCCTCACCTACGAGCAGTACTTC. The encoded protein is CATSPPGRLTYEQYF. Together with reference TRBV19 and TRBJ2-7, the CDR3 gives the full variable domain: DGGITQSPKYLFRKEGQNVTLSCEQNLNHDAMYWYRQDPGQGLRLIYYSQIVNDFQKGDIAEGYSVSREKKESFPLTVTSAQKNPTAFYLCATSPPGRLTYEQYFGPGTRLTVT.

Comment on this clonotype: The junction differs from germline at one of its ends, possibly a read error. CDR3 sequence: CASIQVPFGVTNEKLFF. The DNA of the CDR3 is TGTGCCAGCATCCAAGTACCGTTTGGGGTAACTAATGAAAAACTGTTTTTT. The V gene is TRBV4-2, the J gene TRBJ1-4; D not resolved. Germline assignment: CDR1 LGHNA and CDR2 YNFKEQ. CDR3 size: 17 residues.